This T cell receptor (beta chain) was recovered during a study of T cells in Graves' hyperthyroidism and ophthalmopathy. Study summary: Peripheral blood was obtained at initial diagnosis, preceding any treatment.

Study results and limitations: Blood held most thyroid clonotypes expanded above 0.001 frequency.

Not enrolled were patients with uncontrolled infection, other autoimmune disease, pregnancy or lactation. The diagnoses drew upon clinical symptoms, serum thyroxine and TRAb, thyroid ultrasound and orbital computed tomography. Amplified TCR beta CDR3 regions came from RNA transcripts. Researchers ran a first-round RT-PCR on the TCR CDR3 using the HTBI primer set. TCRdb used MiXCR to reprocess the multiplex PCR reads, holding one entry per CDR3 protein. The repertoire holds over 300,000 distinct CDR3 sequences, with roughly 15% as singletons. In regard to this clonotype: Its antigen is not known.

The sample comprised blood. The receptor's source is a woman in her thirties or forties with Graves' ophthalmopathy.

The CDR3 DNA follows: TGCGCCAGCAGCTTGTCCAACGGCAGGGGGCCGGGGACTGAAGCTTTCTTT. Its protein is CASSLSNGRGPGTEAFF. The chain uses TRBV5-1 and TRBJ1-1; TRBD1 agrees at 8 bases. The V gene end was trimmed by 1 base and the J gene end by 5 bases; junction bases not matched to a gene: 13. The CDR3 extends over 17 amino acids. The germline CDR1 and CDR2 sequences are SGHRS and YFSETQ.